What follows are 25 T cell receptor beta chains derived from one specimen sequenced in a study of cytomegalovirus exposure and HLA in healthy donors. Libraries were prepared by immunoSEQ multiplex PCR; TCRdb keeps only in-frame clonotypes and omits some of them. Found here are tens of thousands of clones, around 96% of them singletons; the top ten hold approximately 4.5%. The sample was PBMCs. These receptors were taken from a man aged 18 to 30 in good health and CMV-seropositive.

The chain employs TRBV6-4 and TRBJ2-1; the match to TRBD2 covers 9 bases. The germline V gene has CDR1 MRHNA and CDR2 SNTAGT. This CDR3 comprises 14 residues. V trimming: 8 bases; J trimming: 10 bases; junction bases outside the gene matches: 12. The chain's CDR3 is CASSPAGGSEEQFF. CDR3 sequence (DNA): TGTGCCAGCTCGCCAGCGGGGGGTTCCGAGGAGCAGTTCTTC.

The V and J genes are TRBV28 and TRBJ2-2; D remains unclear. The CDR3 is 14 amino acids. Germline loops: CDR1 MDHEN, CDR2 SYDVKM. The V end lost 7 bases, the J end lost 1 base, and 10 bases lay between the germline ends. The CDR3 DNA is TGTGCCAGCATATCGGCAGGGAACACCGGGGAGCTGTTTTTT. Translating it yields CASISAGNTGELFF. The variable domain in full, with the rest retrieved from reference TRBV28 and TRBJ2-2, is DVKVTQSSRYLVKRTGEKVFLECVQDMDHENMFWYRQDPGLGLRLIYFSYDVKMKEKGDIPEGYSVSREKKERFSLILESASTNQTSMYLCASISAGNTGELFFGEGSRLTVL.

V gene TRBV9 combines with J gene TRBJ2-3, with D possibly TRBD1 on 5 matching bases. The length of the CDR3 is 16 residues. V was clipped by 0 bases and J by 2 bases, with 13 bases between them. The germline CDR1 and CDR2 sequences are SGDLS and YYNGEE. The CDR3 DNA is TGTGCCAGCAGCGTAGGGGGCGCTCTACACACAGATACGCAGTATTTT. Translation: CASSVGGALHTDTQYF.

The chain carries TRBV2 and TRBJ1-3; a weak D match, TRBD1 (5 bases). Germline V CDR1 and CDR2: SNHLY, FYNNEI. The CDR3 runs to 16 residues. Trimming shortened V by 4 bases and J by 0 bases, and 13 bases separated the two germline ends. CDR3 region: CASSGWAQDSGNTIYF. The DNA of the CDR3 is TGTGCCAGCAGTGGCTGGGCACAGGACTCTGGAAACACCATATATTTT.

The chain employs TRBV19 and TRBJ2-5; no clear D. The CDR3 consists of 15 residues. The germline V gene has CDR1 LNHDA and CDR2 SQIVND (reference sequence). Trimming shortened V by 1 base and J by 5 bases, and 14 bases separated the two germline ends. The CDR3 loop reads CASSIGSTSRETQYF. The CDR3 nucleotides are TGTGCCAGTAGTATAGGGTCCACCTCCCGGGAGACCCAGTACTTC.

This chain connects TRBV7-2 to TRBJ1-1; D is uncertain. V lost 2 bases and J lost 3, with 4 bases in between. Germline CDR1 SGHTA, CDR2 FQGNSA. This CDR3 has 12 residues. The CDR3 DNA sequence: TGTGCCAGCAGCTTAATCTACACTGAAGCTTTCTTT. Translated: CASSLIYTEAFF.

This chain connects TRBV18 to TRBJ1-4; D is unresolved. Germline CDR1 and CDR2: KGHSH and LQKENI. This CDR3 has 15 residues. Trimming cost V 3 bases and J 0 bases, with 8 bases left between them. The DNA for the CDR3 is TGTGCCAGCTCACCGGACGGGGCAACTAATGAAAAACTGTTTTTT. Amino acid sequence: CASSPDGATNEKLFF.

The chain is built from TRBV5-1 and TRBJ1-3; a weak D match, TRBD1 (5 bases). Germline lookup yields CDR1 SGHRS and CDR2 YFSETQ. The CDR3 totals 16 residues. Trimming cost V 0 bases and J 0 bases, with 10 bases left between them. The CDR3 is CASSLAGHFSGNTIYF. Written as DNA, the CDR3 is TGCGCCAGCAGCTTGGCCGGACACTTCTCTGGAAACACCATATATTTT.

V usage is TRBV7-9 and J usage is TRBJ1-2, with D perhaps matching TRBD1 (5 bases). Germline V lookup: CDR1 SEHNR, CDR2 FQNEAQ (reference sequence). The CDR3 runs 16 residues. The ends were cut back, 0 bases at V and 7 bases at J, with 18 bases in the middle. The CDR3 spells CASSLAGQGGVSGYTF. The CDR3 nucleotides read TGTGCCAGCAGCTTAGCAGGGCAGGGAGGGGTGAGTGGCTACACCTTC. Full variable domain (outside the CDR3, taken from reference TRBV7-9 and TRBJ1-2): DTGVSQNPRHKITKRGQNVTFRCDPISEHNRLYWYRQTLGQGPEFLTYFQNEAQLEKSRLLSDRFSAERPKGSFSTLEIQRTEQGDSAMYLCASSLAGQGGVSGYTFGSGTRLTVV.

V gene TRBV6-1 combines with J gene TRBJ2-1; a possible D gene is TRBD2 (6 bases). CDR3 length equals 15 residues. The V gene lost 6 bases and the J gene lost 8 bases, with 20 bases spanning the gap. Germline V gives CDR1 MNHNS, CDR2 SASEGT. The CDR3, as DNA: TGTGCCAGCAGCCCGCGGGACCCTACGTACGATGAGCAGTTCTTC. Its translation: CASSPRDPTYDEQFF.

V gene TRBV4-1 combines with J gene TRBJ1-3; TRBD1 aligns across 9 bases. With 4 bases clipped from V and 8 bases from J, the junction kept 6 bases outside the gene matches. From germline, CDR1 is MGHRA and CDR2 YSYEKL. The CDR3 spans 14 residues. The CDR3 region has the DNA TGCGCCAGCAGCCCCGGGACAGGGAGGGACACCATATATTTT. Translated, it gives CASSPGTGRDTIYF.

Here the CDR3 DNA reads TGTGCCAGCAGCTTACTAGCGGGAGCTCCCCACGAGCAGTACTTC. Residues: CASSLLAGAPHEQYF. The chain joins TRBV7-9 to TRBJ2-7; 10 bases map to TRBD2. This CDR3 contains 15 residues. Germline CDR1 is SEHNR and CDR2 is FQNEAQ (reference sequence). The trim removed 2 bases at V and 5 bases at J, leaving 6 bases unmatched. Variable domain in full (rest from reference TRBV7-9 and TRBJ2-7): DTGVSQNPRHKITKRGQNVTFRCDPISEHNRLYWYRQTLGQGPEFLTYFQNEAQLEKSRLLSDRFSAERPKGSFSTLEIQRTEQGDSAMYLCASSLLAGAPHEQYFGPGTRLTVT.

The chain recombines TRBV5-1 with TRBJ2-6; D is perhaps TRBD1 (5 bases). There are 17 residues in the CDR3. The ends were cut back, 0 bases at V and 0 bases at J, with 10 bases in the middle. CDR1 is SGHRS and CDR2 is YFSETQ in the germline V gene. The CDR3 sequence is CASSLDRPFSGANVLTF. The CDR3 bases are TGCGCCAGCAGCTTGGACAGGCCCTTCTCTGGGGCCAACGTCCTGACTTTC.

V and J are TRBV5-6 and TRBJ1-2; no clear D. The CDR3 has 17 residues. CDR1 is SGHDT and CDR2 is YYEEEE in the germline V gene. V was trimmed by 3 bases and J by 2 bases, leaving 20 bases between them. CDR3 protein: CASSWAAIGNINYGYTF. The CDR3 region has the DNA TGTGCCAGCAGCTGGGCCGCCATAGGCAACATAAACTATGGCTACACCTTC.

The rearrangement joins TRBV5-4 to TRBJ1-3; the D is unclear. Germline V gene sequence: CDR1 SGHNT, CDR2 YYREEE (reference sequence). Trimming removed 4 bases from V and 4 bases from J, with 9 bases in between. CDR3 length: 13 residues. CDR3 sequence: CASSGGPGNTIYF. CDR3 nucleotide sequence: TGTGCCAGCAGCGGAGGTCCGGGAAACACCATATATTTT.

The genes are TRBV4-1 and TRBJ2-1; 9 bases are shared with TRBD2. Germline CDR1 is MGHRA and CDR2 is YSYEKL. This CDR3 has 17 residues. V lost 1 base, J lost 6 bases, and 10 bases stayed unmatched. CDR3 DNA: TGCGCCAGCAGCCAAGTCGTGCTAGCGGGATTGCGCAATGAGCAGTTCTTC. Protein sequence: CASSQVVLAGLRNEQFF.

This chain uses TRBV7-3 with TRBJ2-3; a weak D match, TRBD2 (6 bases). Germline V gene sequence: CDR1 SGHTA, CDR2 FQGTGA. The V end lost 5 bases, the J end lost 3 bases, and 15 bases lay between the germline ends. The CDR3 is made up of 15 amino acids. For the CDR3, the DNA is TGTGCCAGCAGCCAGGTCCCTAGCGAAACAGATACGCAGTATTTT. This codes for CASSQVPSETDTQYF.

The V and J genes are TRBV7-6 and TRBJ1-5, with a tentative D call TRBD1 (6 bases). CDR1 SGHVS and CDR2 FNYEAQ come from the germline V gene. V dropped 4 bases and J dropped 7 bases, with 11 bases sitting between them. The CDR3 covers 13 residues. This chain's CDR3 is CASSSGTNQPQHF. The CDR3 region has the DNA TGTGCCAGCAGCTCCGGGACAAACCAGCCCCAGCATTTT.

V usage is TRBV11-3 and J usage is TRBJ2-1; TRBD2 matches at 8 bases. CDR1 and CDR2 (germline): SGHNT, YENEEA. This CDR3 spans 15 amino acids. V shed 5 bases, J shed 5 bases, and the junction held 8 bases outside the gene matches. The CDR3 DNA is TGTGCCAGCAGCCCCCTAGTAGCGGGACACAATGAGCAGTTCTTC. It yields the protein CASSPLVAGHNEQFF.

The genes are TRBV28 and TRBJ1-4; 12 bases line up with TRBD1. The CDR3 runs to 16 residues. Germline loops: CDR1 MDHEN, CDR2 SYDVKM. Losses at the gene ends were 7 bases for V and 8 bases for J; bases not matched to a gene: 11. The CDR3 nucleotides read TGTGCCAGCATCGGGACAGGGGGCGCGATCAACGAAAAACTGTTTTTT. It encodes CASIGTGGAINEKLFF.

The V and J genes are TRBV7-6 and TRBJ2-1; a weak D match, TRBD2 (6 bases). CDR1 is SGHVS and CDR2 is FNYEAQ in the germline V gene. Trimming pared 0 bases from V and 9 bases from J, leaving 15 bases between. There are 15 residues in the CDR3. The CDR3 reads CASSLAVGAGSEQFF. In DNA, the CDR3 is TGTGCCAGCAGCTTAGCTGTCGGGGCGGGGAGTGAGCAGTTCTTC.

This chain links TRBV2 with TRBJ2-5; no clear D gene. CDR3 length equals 13 residues. Germline V gene sequence: CDR1 SNHLY, CDR2 FYNNEI. V was shortened by 7 bases and J by 4 bases, with 13 bases between the two germline ends. CDR3 nucleotide sequence: TGTGCCAGCACTTGGGCCCGCCGAGAGACCCAGTACTTC. Amino acid sequence: CASTWARRETQYF.

The chain joins TRBV20-1 to TRBJ2-1; possible D gene TRBD2, 7 bases. In germline, CDR1 is DFQATT, CDR2 SNEGSKA (reference sequence). The CDR3 contains 10 residues. Trimming removed 6 bases at V and 9 bases at J, with 9 bases between. CDR3 coding DNA: TGCAGTGCGAGGGGGGGTGAGCAGTTCTTC. This encodes CSARGGEQFF.

The V call is TRBV29-1, the J call TRBJ2-5; a possible D gene is TRBD1 (5 bases). This CDR3 is 15 amino acids long. V was clipped by 5 bases and J by 2 bases, with 18 bases between them. CDR1 and CDR2 from the germline V gene are SQVTM and ANQGSEA. CDR3 protein: CSVKLQDTIQETQYF. CDR3 sequence (DNA): TGCAGCGTTAAATTACAGGACACAATTCAAGAGACCCAGTACTTC.

V usage is TRBV5-1 and J usage is TRBJ2-2; D might be TRBD1 (6 bases). The CDR3 extends over 15 amino acids. Germline assignment: CDR1 SGHRS and CDR2 YFSETQ. Trimming pared 4 bases from V and 2 bases from J, leaving 12 bases between. The CDR3 nucleotides read TGCGCCAGCAGCACCGGGACAACCAACACCGGGGAGCTGTTTTTT. This codes for CASSTGTTNTGELFF.